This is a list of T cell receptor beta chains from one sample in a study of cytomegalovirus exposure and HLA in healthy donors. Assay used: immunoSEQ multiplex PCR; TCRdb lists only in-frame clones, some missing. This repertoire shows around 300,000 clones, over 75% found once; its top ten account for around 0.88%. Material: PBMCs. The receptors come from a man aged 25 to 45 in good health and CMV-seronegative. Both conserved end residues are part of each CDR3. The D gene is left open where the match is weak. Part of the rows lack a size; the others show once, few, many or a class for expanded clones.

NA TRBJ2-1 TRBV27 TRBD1 TGTGCCAGCACCCAGGGGGCCAAGCAGTTCTTC CASTQGAKQFF
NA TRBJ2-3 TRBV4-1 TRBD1 TGCGCCAGCAGCGGACAGGGGGCGGGCACAGATACGCAGTATTTT CASSGQGAGTDTQYF
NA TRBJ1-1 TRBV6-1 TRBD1 TGTGCCAGCAGGGGACAGGGGGACACTGAAGCTTTCTTT CASRGQGDTEAFF
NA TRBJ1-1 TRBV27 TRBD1 TGTGCCACGGACAGGTCGAGAGCTTTCTTT CATDRSRAFF
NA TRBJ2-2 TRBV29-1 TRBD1 TGCAGCGCTATGACAGGGGACACCGGGGAGCTGTTTTTT CSAMTGDTGELFF
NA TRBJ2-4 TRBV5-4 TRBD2 TGTGCCAGCAGCTCAGGACTAGCACGAGCCAAAAACATTCAGTACTTC CASSSGLARAKNIQYF
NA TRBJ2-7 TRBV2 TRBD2 TGTGCCAGCAGTCGACTAGCGGGGAGCTCCTACGAGCAGTACTTC CASSRLAGSSYEQYF
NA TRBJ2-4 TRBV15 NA TGTGCCACCAGCAGAGAGGGCGCGGTGGGAGGCATTCAGTACTTC CATSREGAVGGIQYF
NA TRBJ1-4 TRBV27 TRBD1 TGTGCCAGCCGACAGGGAGGAAAACTGTTTTTT CASRQGGKLFF
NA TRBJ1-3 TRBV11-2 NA TGTGCCAGCAGCACACGACAGTCTGGAAACACCATATATTTT CASSTRQSGNTIYF
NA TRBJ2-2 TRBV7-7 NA TGTGCCAGCAGCCGAGCTGGCACCGGGGAGCTGTTTTTT CASSRAGTGELFF
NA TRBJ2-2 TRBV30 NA TGTGCCTGTATCGGTTGGAACACCGGGGAGCTGTTTTTT CACIGWNTGELFF
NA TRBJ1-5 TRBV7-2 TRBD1 TGTGCCAGCAGCAGACCGGGACAGGGGCTTCAGCCCCAGCATTTT CASSRPGQGLQPQHF
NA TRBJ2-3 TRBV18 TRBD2 TGTGCCAGCTCACCAAACCGGGGGGTAACAGATACGCAGTATTTT CASSPNRGVTDTQYF
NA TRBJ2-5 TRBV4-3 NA TGCGCCAGCAGCCCCCGGGGCCTAGCGCAAGAGACCCAGTACTTC CASSPRGLAQETQYF
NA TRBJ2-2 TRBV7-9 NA TGTGCCAGCAGCTTATGGGAGGTGCCCGGTCTCGGGGAGCTGTTTTTT CASSLWEVPGLGELFF
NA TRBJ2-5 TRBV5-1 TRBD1 TGCGCCAGCAGCGTGACAGGGGGCGACCAAGAGACCCAGTACTTC CASSVTGGDQETQYF
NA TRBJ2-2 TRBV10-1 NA TGCGCCAGCAGTCAACAGGGTACCGGGGAGCTGTTTTTT CASSQQGTGELFF
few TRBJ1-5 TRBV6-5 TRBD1 TGTGCCAGCAGGAACAGCAGACAGGGGAATCAGCCCCAGCATTTT CASRNSRQGNQPQHF
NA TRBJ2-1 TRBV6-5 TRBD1 TGTGCCAGCAGGGCCGGGACAGGGGGTTACAATGAGCAGTTCTTC CASRAGTGGYNEQFF
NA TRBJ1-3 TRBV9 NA TGTGCCAGCAGCGCCTCTCAGGGGAGCTCTGGAAACACCATATATTTT CASSASQGSSGNTIYF
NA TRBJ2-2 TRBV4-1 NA TGCGCCAGCAGCCAAGGGGGGGTGGGCACCGGGGAGCTGTTTTTT CASSQGGVGTGELFF
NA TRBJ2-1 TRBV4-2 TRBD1 TGTGCCAGTACCGGGACAGGGGAGATCAATGAGCAGTTCTTC CASTGTGEINEQFF
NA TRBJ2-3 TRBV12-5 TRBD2 TGTGCTAGTGGTTTCGGGGGGGATACGCAGTATTTT CASGFGGDTQYF
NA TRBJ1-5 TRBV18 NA TGTGCCAGCTCACTTTCACAGGGCAATCAGCCCCAGCATTTT CASSLSQGNQPQHF
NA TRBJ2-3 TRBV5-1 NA TGCGCCAGCAGCTTGGGACAGACCCTACCCACAGATACGCAGTATTTT CASSLGQTLPTDTQYF
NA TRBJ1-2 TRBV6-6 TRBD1 TGTGCCAGCAGTTCGGGACAGGGGGTAGTCTATGGCTACACCTTC CASSSGQGVVYGYTF
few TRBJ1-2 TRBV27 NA TGTGCCAGCAGAACAGGGTCCTATGGCTACACCTTC CASRTGSYGYTF
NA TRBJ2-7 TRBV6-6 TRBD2 TGTGCCAGCAGTCGTAGCGGGAATTCCTACGAGCAGTACTTC CASSRSGNSYEQYF
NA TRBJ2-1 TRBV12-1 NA TGTGCCAGCAGCTGTCCCCACGGGACTGTTATGCATGAGCAGTTCTTC CASSCPHGTVMHEQFF
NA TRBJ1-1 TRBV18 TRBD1 TGTGCCAGCTCAACAGGACAGGGGATCGGGGACACTGAAGCTTTCTTT CASSTGQGIGDTEAFF
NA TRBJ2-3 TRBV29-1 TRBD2 TGCAGCGTGGATAAATTCGGGACTAGTAGCACAGATACGCAGTATTTT CSVDKFGTSSTDTQYF
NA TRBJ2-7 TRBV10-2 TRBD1 TGCGCCAGCAGACCGGGACAGGGTCACGAGCAGTACTTC CASRPGQGHEQYF
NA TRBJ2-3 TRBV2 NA TGTGCCAGCAAGAGGCTGGTGGCGGTTAGCACAGATACGCAGTATTTT CASKRLVAVSTDTQYF
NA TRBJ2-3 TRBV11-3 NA TGTGCCAGCAGCTTAAGTCTAAACACAGATACGCAGTATTTT CASSLSLNTDTQYF
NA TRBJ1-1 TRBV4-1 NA TGCGCCAGCAGCCAGGGGATGGGGAGCATGAACACTGAAGCTTTCTTT CASSQGMGSMNTEAFF
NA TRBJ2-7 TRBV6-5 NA TGTGCCAGCAGTTGGGGAGAGGACGGAGACTACGAGCAGTACTTC CASSWGEDGDYEQYF
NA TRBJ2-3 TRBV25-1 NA TGTGCCAGCAGTGAATTAGGGGTAGATACGCAGTATTTT CASSELGVDTQYF
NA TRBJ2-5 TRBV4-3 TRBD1 TGCGCCAGCAGCCAAGATAGCCAGGGACAGGAGACCCAGTACTTC CASSQDSQGQETQYF
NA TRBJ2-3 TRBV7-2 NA TGTGCCAGCAGCTTCCTGGGACTGGCGGATACGCAGTATTTT CASSFLGLADTQYF
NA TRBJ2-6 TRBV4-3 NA TGCGCCAGCAGCCAAGACTACAGGGCTGGGGCCAACGTCCTGACTTTC CASSQDYRAGANVLTF
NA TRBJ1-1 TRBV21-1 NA TGTGCCAGCAGCAACATCCTCGGCTGGGCCACTGAAGCTTTCTTT CASSNILGWATEAFF
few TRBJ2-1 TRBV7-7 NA TGTGCCAGCAGCTCGCACAGGGAACCCTACAATGAGCAGTTCTTC CASSSHREPYNEQFF
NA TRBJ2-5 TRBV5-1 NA TGCGCCAGCAGCACCCCGACAGACGCCCAAGAGACCCAGTACTTC CASSTPTDAQETQYF